Here is one TCR beta chain with its context. In the original processing: Amplification of reference gene primers provided the estimated nucleated cell counts. Generated by immunoSEQ multiplex PCR, the TCRdb table keeps only in-frame clones and is missing some. That table is the source of V, J and clone size, and D and trimming were worked out from the DNA. In the table there are roughly 180,000 clones, 81% of which are singletons. The sample belongs to a study of blood T cell repertoires in COVID-19. V was pared by 5 bases and J by 3 bases, with 8 bases of the junction left unmatched. Germline V gene sequence: CDR1 SNHLY, CDR2 FYNNEI. This CDR3 spans 16 amino acids.

The chain couples TRBV2 to TRBJ2-7, with TRBD2 matching over 12 bases. Sequencing was done on a sample of PBMCs or T cells enriched from blood (not recorded which). The sequence came from a woman in her thirties or forties with acute COVID-19. The CDR3 sequence is CASSSSGRDGDYEQYF. As DNA, the CDR3 is TGTGCCAGCAGTTCTAGCGGGAGGGACGGCGACTACGAGCAGTACTTC.